This TCR beta chain was documented in a study of immune characterization of retroperitoneal liposarcoma. Only a few counts were recorded for this clonotype. Via MiXCR, TCRdb re-called the PCR reads, giving one row per CDR3 protein. The data show 10,000 to 13,000 distinct CDR3 sequences, under 35% seen once. This clonotype was obtained from a male donor with retroperitoneal liposarcoma. The sample consisted of tumor tissue.

Here the CDR3 reads CASSYERDSGSYEQYF. The CDR3 nucleotides are TGTGCCAGCAGTTATGAAAGGGACAGTGGCTCCTACGAGCAGTACTTC. V and J are TRBV6-8 and TRBJ2-1; 7 bases agree with TRBD1. The DNA end lines up better with TRBJ2-7; the J call may be wrong. The CDR3 runs 16 residues. CDR1 and CDR2 (germline): MNHGY, SAAAGT.